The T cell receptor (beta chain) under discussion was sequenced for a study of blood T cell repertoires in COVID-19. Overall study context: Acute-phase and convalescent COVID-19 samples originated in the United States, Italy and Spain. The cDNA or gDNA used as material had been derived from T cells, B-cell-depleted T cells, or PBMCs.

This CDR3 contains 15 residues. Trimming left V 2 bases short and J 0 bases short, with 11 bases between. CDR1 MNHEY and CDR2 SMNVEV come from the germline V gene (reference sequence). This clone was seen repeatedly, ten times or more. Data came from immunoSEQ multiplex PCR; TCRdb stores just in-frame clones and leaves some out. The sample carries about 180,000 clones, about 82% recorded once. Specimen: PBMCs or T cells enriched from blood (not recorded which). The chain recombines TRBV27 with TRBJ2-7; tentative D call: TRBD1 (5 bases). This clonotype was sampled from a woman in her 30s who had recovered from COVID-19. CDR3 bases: TGTGCCAGCAGTTTAATGGGCAGGGCCTCCTACGAGCAGTACTTC. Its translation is CASSLMGRASYEQYF.